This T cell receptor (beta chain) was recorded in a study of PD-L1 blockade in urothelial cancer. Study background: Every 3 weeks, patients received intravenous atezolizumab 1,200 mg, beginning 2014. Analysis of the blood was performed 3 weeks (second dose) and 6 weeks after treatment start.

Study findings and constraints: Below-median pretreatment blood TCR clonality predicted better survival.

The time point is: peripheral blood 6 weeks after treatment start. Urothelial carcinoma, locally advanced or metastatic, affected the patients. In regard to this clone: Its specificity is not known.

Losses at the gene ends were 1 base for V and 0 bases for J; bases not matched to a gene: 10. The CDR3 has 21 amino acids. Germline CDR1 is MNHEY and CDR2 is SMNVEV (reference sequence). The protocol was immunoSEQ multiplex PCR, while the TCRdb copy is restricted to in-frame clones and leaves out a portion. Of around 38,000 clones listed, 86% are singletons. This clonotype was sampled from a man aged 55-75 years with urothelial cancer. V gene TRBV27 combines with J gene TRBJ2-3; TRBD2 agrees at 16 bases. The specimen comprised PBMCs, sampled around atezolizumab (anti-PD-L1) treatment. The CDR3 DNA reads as TGTGCCAGCAGTTTATTCTTTCGAGGGACTAGCGGGAGGGCTAGCACAGATACGCAGTATTTT. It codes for CASSLFFRGTSGRASTDTQYF.